This T cell receptor (beta chain) was captured by sequencing in a study of human T cells and chemical hapten exposure. The time point: patch test 1, 2 weeks after DPC sensitization. Documented treatment: therapeutic diphenylcyclopropenone sensitization with weekly scalp DPC. Unseparated into fractions, whole blood served as the source from which total RNA was extracted. This clonotype came up many times. TCRdb reanalysed the RACE reads using MiXCR and keeps one entry per CDR3 protein. The sample lists some 120,000 distinct CDR3 sequences; about 12% were seen once. Germline values: CDR1 WSHSY, CDR2 SAAADI. Trimming cost V 2 bases and J 3 bases, with 13 bases left between them. The CDR3 extends over 15 amino acids.

This chain connects TRBV10-2 to TRBJ1-2, with D maybe TRBD1 (5 bases). The specimen comprised whole blood, sampled in connection with sensitization to the hapten diphenylcyclopropenone (DPC). The receptor was derived from a woman aged 45-60 years with alopecia areata. Some clones in this sample may be carry-over from other donors' samples. For the CDR3, the DNA is TGCGCCAGCAGTGAGGGTGGTCAGGGATACTATGGCTACACCTTC. Translated: CASSEGGQGYYGYTF.